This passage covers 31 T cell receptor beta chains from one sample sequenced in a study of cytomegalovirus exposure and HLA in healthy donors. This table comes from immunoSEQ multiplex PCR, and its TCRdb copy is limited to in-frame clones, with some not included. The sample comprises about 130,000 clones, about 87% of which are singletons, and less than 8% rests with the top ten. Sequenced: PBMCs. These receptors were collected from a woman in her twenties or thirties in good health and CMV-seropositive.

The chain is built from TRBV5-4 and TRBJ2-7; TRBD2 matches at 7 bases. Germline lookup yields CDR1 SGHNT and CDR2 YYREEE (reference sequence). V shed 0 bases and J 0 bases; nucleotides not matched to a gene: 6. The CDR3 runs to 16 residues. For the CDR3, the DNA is TGTGCCAGCAGCTTGGCGGGAGGCGGGCTCTCCTACGAGCAGTACTTC. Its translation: CASSLAGGGLSYEQYF.

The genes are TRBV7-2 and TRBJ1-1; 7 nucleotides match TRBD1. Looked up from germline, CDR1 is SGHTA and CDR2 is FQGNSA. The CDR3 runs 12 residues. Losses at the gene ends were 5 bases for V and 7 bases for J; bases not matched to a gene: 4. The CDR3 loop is CASSPGQFEAFF. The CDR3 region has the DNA TGTGCCAGCAGCCCGGGACAGTTTGAAGCTTTCTTT.

This CDR3 is CASSLVAGFKNIQYF. The CDR3 DNA follows: TGTGCCAGCAGCTTAGTAGCGGGCTTCAAAAACATTCAGTACTTC. This chain connects TRBV11-2 to TRBJ2-4; TRBD2 matches at 7 bases. CDR3 length equals 15 residues. In germline, CDR1 is SGHAT, CDR2 FQNNGV. Unmatched junction bases numbered 3, after V lost 1 base and J lost 3 bases.

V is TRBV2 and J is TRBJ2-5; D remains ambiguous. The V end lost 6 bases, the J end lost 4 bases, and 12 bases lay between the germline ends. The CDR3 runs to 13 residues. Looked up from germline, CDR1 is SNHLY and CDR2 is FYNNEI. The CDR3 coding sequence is TGTGCCAGCAGCCCGGTGGGCAGAGAGACCCAGTACTTC. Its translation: CASSPVGRETQYF. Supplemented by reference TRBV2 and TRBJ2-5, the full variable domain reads EPEVTQTPSHQVTQMGQEVILRCVPISNHLYFYWYRQILGQKVEFLVSFYNNEISEKSEIFDDQFSVERPDGSNFTLKIRSTKLEDSAMYFCASSPVGRETQYFGPGTRLLVL.

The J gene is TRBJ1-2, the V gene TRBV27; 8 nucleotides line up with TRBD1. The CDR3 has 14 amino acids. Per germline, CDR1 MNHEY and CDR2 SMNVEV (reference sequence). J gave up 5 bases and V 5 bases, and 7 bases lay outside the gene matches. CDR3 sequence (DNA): TGTGCCAGCAGTCCGTCAGACAGGGGATATGGCTACACCTTC. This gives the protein CASSPSDRGYGYTF.

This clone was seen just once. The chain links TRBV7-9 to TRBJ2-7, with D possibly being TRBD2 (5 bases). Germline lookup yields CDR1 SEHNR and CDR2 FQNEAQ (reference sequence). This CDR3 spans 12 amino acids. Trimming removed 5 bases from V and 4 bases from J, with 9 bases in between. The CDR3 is CASSLREYEQYF. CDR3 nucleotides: TGTGCCAGCAGCCTAAGGGAGTACGAGCAGTACTTC. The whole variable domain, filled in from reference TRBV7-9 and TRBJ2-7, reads DTGVSQNPRHKITKRGQNVTFRCDPISEHNRLYWYRQTLGQGPEFLTYFQNEAQLEKSRLLSDRFSAERPKGSFSTLEIQRTEQGDSAMYLCASSLREYEQYFGPGTRLTVT.

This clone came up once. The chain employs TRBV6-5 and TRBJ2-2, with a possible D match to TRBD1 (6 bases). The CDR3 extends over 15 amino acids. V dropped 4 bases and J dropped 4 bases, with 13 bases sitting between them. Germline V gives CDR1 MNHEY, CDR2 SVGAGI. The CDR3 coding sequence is TGTGCCAGCAGTTCCCCCGGCAGGGGCACCGGGGAGCTGTTTTTT. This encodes CASSSPGRGTGELFF.

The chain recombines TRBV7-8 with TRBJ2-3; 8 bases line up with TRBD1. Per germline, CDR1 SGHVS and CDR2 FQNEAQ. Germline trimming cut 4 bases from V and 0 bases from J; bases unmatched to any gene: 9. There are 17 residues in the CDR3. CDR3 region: CASSSPRTGPSTDTQYF. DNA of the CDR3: TGTGCCAGCAGCTCCCCCCGGACAGGGCCTAGCACAGATACGCAGTATTTT.

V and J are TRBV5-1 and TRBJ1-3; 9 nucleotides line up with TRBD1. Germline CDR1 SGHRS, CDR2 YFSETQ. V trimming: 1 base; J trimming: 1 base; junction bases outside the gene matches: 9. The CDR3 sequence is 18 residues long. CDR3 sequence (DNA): TGCGCCAGCAGCTTGATTTGGACAGGGGAGGCTTCTGGAAACACCATATATTTT. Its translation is CASSLIWTGEASGNTIYF.

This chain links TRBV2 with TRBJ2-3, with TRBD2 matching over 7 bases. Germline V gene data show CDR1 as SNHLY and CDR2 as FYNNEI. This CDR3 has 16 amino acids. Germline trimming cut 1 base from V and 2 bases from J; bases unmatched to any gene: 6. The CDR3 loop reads CASSEVRLAATDTQYF. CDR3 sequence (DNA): TGTGCCAGCAGTGAAGTCCGGCTAGCGGCCACAGATACGCAGTATTTT.

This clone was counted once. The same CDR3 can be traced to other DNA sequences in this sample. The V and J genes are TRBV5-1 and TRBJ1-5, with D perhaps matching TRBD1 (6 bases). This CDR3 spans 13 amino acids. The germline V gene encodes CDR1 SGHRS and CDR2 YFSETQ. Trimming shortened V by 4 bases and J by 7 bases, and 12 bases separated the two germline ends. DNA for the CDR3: TGCGCCAGCAGCGTACAGGGCCGGCAGCCCCAGCATTTT. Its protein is CASSVQGRQPQHF.

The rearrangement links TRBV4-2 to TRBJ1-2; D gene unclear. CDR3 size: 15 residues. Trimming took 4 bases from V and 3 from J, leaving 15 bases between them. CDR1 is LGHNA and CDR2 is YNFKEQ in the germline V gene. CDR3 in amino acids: CASSPHRGWDYGYTF. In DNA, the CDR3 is TGTGCCAGCAGCCCTCATCGGGGATGGGACTATGGCTACACCTTC.

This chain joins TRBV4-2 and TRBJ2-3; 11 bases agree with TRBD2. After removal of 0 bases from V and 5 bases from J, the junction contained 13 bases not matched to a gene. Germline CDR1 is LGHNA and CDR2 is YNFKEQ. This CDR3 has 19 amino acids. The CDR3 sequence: CASSQDLPGLAVIGDTQYF. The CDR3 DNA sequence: TGTGCCAGCAGCCAAGATTTGCCGGGACTAGCGGTGATTGGAGATACGCAGTATTTT.

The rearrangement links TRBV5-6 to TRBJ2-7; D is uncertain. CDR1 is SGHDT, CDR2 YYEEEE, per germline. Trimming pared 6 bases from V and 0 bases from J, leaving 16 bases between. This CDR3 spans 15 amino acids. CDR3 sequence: CASTLAWRSSYEQYF. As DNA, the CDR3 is TGTGCCAGCACCCTGGCGTGGCGGAGCTCCTACGAGCAGTACTTC. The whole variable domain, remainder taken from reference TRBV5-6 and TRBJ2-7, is DAGVTQSPTHLIKTRGQQVTLRCSPKSGHDTVSWYQQALGQGPQFIFQYYEEEERQRGNFPDRFSGHQFPNYSSELNVNALLLGDSALYLCASTLAWRSSYEQYFGPGTRLTVT.

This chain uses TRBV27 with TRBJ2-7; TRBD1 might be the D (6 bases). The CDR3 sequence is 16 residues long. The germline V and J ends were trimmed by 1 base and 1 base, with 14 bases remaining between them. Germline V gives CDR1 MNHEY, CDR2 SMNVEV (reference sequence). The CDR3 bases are TGTGCCAGCAGTTTATATTTCCGGACAGCATCCTACGAGCAGTACTTC. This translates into CASSLYFRTASYEQYF.

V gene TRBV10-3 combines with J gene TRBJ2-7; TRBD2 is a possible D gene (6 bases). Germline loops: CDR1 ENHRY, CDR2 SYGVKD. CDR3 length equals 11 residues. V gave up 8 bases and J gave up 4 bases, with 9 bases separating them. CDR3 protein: CAIAGGYEQYF. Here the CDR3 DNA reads TGTGCCATCGCTGGAGGGTACGAGCAGTACTTC.

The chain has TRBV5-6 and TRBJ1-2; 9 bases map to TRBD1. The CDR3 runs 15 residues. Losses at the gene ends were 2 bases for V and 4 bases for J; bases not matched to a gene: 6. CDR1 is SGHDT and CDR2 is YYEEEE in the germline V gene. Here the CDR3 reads CASSLTTGGSYGYTF. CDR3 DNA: TGTGCCAGCAGCTTAACGACAGGGGGAAGCTATGGCTACACCTTC.

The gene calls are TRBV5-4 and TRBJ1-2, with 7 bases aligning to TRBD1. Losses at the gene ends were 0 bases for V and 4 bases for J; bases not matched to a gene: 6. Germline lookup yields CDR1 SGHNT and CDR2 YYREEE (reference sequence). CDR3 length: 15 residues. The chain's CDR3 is CASSLATRDSYGYTF. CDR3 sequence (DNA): TGTGCCAGCAGCTTGGCGACCCGGGACAGCTATGGCTACACCTTC.

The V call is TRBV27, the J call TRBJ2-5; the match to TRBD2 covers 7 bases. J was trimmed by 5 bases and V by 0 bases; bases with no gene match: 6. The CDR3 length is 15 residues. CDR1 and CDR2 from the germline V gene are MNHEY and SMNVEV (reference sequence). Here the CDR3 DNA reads TGTGCCAGCAGTTTATCTAGCGGGTATTCGGAGACCCAGTACTTC. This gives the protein CASSLSSGYSETQYF.

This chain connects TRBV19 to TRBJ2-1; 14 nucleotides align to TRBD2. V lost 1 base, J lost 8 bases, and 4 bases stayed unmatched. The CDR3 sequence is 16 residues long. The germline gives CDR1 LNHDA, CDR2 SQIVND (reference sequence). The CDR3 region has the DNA TGTGCCAGTAGTATAGGACTAGCGGGAGGGGGTGATGAGCAGTTCTTC. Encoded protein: CASSIGLAGGGDEQFF.

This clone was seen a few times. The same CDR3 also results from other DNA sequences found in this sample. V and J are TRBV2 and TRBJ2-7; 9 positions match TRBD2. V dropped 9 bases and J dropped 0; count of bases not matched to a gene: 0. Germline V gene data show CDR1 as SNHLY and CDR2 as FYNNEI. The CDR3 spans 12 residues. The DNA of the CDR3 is TGTGCCAGTAGCGGGAGCTCCTACGAGCAGTACTTC. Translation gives CASSGSSYEQYF.

CDR3 coding DNA: TGTGCCAGCAGGACAGGGGGGAATGGCTACACCTTC. As protein: CASRTGGNGYTF. The V gene is TRBV2, the J gene TRBJ1-2; 9 bases are a match to TRBD1. The CDR3 runs to 12 residues. From germline, CDR1 is SNHLY and CDR2 FYNNEI. V trimming: 6 bases; J trimming: 6 bases; junction bases outside the gene matches: 2.

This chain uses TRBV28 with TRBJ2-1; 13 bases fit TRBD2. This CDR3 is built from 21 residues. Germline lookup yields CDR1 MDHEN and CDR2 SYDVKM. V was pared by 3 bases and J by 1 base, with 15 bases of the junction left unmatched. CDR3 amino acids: CASSFPMGLAGSTTSYNEQFF. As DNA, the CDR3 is TGTGCCAGCAGTTTCCCAATGGGACTAGCGGGATCTACGACATCCTACAATGAGCAGTTCTTC.

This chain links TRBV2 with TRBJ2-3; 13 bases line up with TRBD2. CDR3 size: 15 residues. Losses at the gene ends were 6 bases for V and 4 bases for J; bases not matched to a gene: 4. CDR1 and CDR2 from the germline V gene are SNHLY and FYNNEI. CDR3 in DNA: TGTGCCAGCAGGCCGACTAGCGGGAGGCCAGATACGCAGTATTTT. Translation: CASRPTSGRPDTQYF.

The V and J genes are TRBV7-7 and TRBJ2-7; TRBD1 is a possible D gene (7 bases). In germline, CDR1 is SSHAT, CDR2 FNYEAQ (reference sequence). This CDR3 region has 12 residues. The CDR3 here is CASPRGAYEQYF. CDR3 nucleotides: TGTGCTAGCCCCAGGGGGGCCTACGAGCAGTACTTC. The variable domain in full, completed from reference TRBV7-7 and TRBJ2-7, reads GAGVSQSPRYKVTKRGQDVTLRCDPISSHATLYWYQQALGQGPEFLTYFNYEAQPDKSGLPSDRFSAERPEGSISTLTIQRTEQRDSAMYRCASPRGAYEQYFGPGTRLTVT.

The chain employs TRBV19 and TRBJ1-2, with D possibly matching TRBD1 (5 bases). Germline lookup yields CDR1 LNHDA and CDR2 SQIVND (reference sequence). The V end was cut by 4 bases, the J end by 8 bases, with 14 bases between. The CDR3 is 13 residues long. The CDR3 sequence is CASSTQGLGGYTF. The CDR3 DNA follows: TGTGCCAGTAGTACCCAGGGCTTGGGGGGCTACACCTTC.

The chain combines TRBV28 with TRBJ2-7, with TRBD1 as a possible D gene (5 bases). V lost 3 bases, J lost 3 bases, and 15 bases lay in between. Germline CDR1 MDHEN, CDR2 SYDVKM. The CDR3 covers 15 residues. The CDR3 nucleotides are TGTGCCAGCAGTTTCGATGACAGCCCTTACTACGAGCAGTACTTC. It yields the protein CASSFDDSPYYEQYF.

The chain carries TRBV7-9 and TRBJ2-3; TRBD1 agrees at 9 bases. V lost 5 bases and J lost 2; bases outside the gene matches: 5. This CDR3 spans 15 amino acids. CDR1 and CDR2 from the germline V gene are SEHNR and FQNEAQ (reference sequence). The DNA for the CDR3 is TGTGCCAGCAGCACCGGACAGGGGACCACAGATACGCAGTATTTT. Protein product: CASSTGQGTTDTQYF. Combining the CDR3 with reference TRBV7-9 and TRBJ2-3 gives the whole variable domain DTGVSQNPRHKITKRGQNVTFRCDPISEHNRLYWYRQTLGQGPEFLTYFQNEAQLEKSRLLSDRFSAERPKGSFSTLEIQRTEQGDSAMYLCASSTGQGTTDTQYFGPGTRLTVL.

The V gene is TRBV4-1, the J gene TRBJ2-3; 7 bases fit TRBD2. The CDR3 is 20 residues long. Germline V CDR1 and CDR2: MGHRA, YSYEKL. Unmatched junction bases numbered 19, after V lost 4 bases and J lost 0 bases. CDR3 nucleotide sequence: TGCGCCAGCAGCCGTCCGGGACTACGAATCAACCATTCTAGCACAGATACGCAGTATTTT. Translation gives CASSRPGLRINHSSTDTQYF.

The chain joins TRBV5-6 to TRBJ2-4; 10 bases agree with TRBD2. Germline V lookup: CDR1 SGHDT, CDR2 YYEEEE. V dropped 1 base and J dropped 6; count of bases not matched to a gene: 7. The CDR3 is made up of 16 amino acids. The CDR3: CASSLMASGGVNIQYF. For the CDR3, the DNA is TGTGCCAGCAGCTTGATGGCTAGCGGGGGTGTAAACATTCAGTACTTC.

Written as DNA, the CDR3 is TGTGCCAGCAGCTTAGTGGGCCACCGGACAGGGGTGGTTTCACCCCTCCACTTT. Translating it yields CASSLVGHRTGVVSPLHF. V is TRBV7-2 and J is TRBJ1-6; TRBD1 matches 9 bases. CDR1 and CDR2 (germline): SGHTA, FQGNSA. Unmatched junction bases numbered 13, after V lost 1 base and J lost 9 bases. This CDR3 is 18 amino acids long.